The present T cell receptor (beta chain) was sequenced within a study of blood T cell repertoires in COVID-19. As for the study in general: PBMCs, B-cell-depleted T cells, or T cells were the source of the cDNA or gDNA that made up the material.

The study drew participants aged about 18 to 95 years from 24 US areas. Clinical history reported by participants formed the basis on which cohorts were assigned. This clone is a singleton in its sample. Trimming took off 5 bases at V and 10 bases at J, with 15 bases between the two ends. The germline V gene has CDR1 MNHEY and CDR2 SVGAGI. The CDR3 totals 14 residues. Here immunoSEQ multiplex PCR was the method, and the copy in TCRdb shows in-frame clones only, minus some. In the table there are fewer than 250,000 clones, roughly 87% of which are singletons. The chain has TRBV6-5 and TRBJ1-6; TRBD1 is a possible D gene (6 bases). Sequences were obtained from PBMCs or T cells enriched from blood (not recorded which). The clonotype comes from a man aged 25 to 40 in a cohort exposed to, infected with or recovered from COVID-19 (not recorded which). This CDR3 is CASSPQGRKSPLHF. CDR3 sequence (DNA): TGTGCCAGCAGTCCACAGGGCAGGAAGTCACCCCTCCACTTT.